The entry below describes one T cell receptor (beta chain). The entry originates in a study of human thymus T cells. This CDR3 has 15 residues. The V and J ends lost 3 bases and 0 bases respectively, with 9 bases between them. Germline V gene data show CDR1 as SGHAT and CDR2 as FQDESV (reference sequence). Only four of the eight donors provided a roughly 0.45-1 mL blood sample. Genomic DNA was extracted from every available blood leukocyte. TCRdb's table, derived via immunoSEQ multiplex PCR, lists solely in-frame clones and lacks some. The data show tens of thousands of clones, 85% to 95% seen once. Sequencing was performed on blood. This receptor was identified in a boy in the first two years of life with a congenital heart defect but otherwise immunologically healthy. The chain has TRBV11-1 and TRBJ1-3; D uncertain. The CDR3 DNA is TGTGCCAGCAGCTTCATCCACCCCTCTGGAAACACCATATATTTT. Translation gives CASSFIHPSGNTIYF.